This paragraph covers one TCR beta chain sequence. The antigen is not known. The data stem from a study of cytomegalovirus exposure and HLA in healthy donors. Regarding the study as a whole: Reports showed the classifier diagnosing cytomegalovirus status with high specificity and sensitivity. In a later analysis, V- and J-gene trimming of beta chains associated with a DCLRE1C missense variant, replicated independently. TRBV6-2, TRBV6-3 and some other V segments were excluded as indistinguishable.

The study ran its PCR with 60 Vbeta and 13 Jbeta primers. Assay: immunoSEQ multiplex PCR; the TCRdb copy retains only in-frame clones and omits some. The sample yields under 200,000 clones, 78% seen once. CDR3 length equals 14 residues. Germline CDR1 is SGHAT and CDR2 is FQNNGV. V dropped 1 base and J dropped 8 bases, with 14 bases sitting between them. This sequence originates from a woman between 40 and 55 years old in good health and CMV-seronegative. This chain uses TRBV11-2 with TRBJ1-1; D possibly corresponds to TRBD1 (5 bases). Specimen: PBMCs. The CDR3 DNA reads TGTGCCAGCAGCTTAGTGGCAGGGACTACAGAAGCTTTCTTT. This codes for CASSLVAGTTEAFF.